The 9 T cell receptor beta chains reported below all come from one sample, sequenced in a study of blood T cell dynamics during melanoma immunotherapy. The repertoire was sequenced with immunoSEQ multiplex PCR; TCRdb's copy has only in-frame clones and lacks some. The table records over 10,000 clones, roughly 83% of them present only once. The sample's time point: pre-treatment baseline. The sequencing used blood, collected from a patient treated with checkpoint blockade. The receptors here all came from a human donor with melanoma.

Note on this clone: Different DNA sequences within this sample yield the same CDR3. The V call is TRBV7-2, the J call TRBJ1-5, with D unresolved. The V end lost 0 bases, the J end lost 1 base, and 13 bases lay between the germline ends. The CDR3 loop spans 17 amino acids. CDR1 is SGHTA, CDR2 FQGNSA, per germline. The CDR3 is CASSLAIGPGSNQPQHF. The CDR3, as DNA: TGTGCCAGCAGCTTAGCAATAGGGCCGGGGAGCAATCAGCCCCAGCATTTT.

About this clone: The junction and the germline gene differ at one end; a read error may be behind it. The chain links TRBV19 to TRBJ1-1; D remains unclear. The CDR3 is 14 residues long. Germline CDR1 and CDR2: LNHDA and SQIVND (reference sequence). The CDR3 DNA reads TGTGCCAGTAGTGTAGAGCGAAGTCGCACTGAAGCTTTCTTT. The encoded protein is CASSVERSRTEAFF.

The genes are TRBV10-3 and TRBJ2-2; 7 bases match TRBD1. CDR3 length: 15 residues. Germline V gene data show CDR1 as ENHRY and CDR2 as SYGVKD. With V trimmed by 10 bases and J by 9 bases, 17 bases remained unmatched. CDR3 loop: CATTSWDRRLRELFF. The CDR3 coding sequence is TGTGCCACCACCAGCTGGGACAGACGACTAAGGGAGCTGTTTTTT.

The chain has TRBV29-1 and TRBJ2-6; the D gene could be TRBD1 or TRBD2 (6 bases each). Between the trimmed V and J ends, which lost 3 bases and 2 bases, there was a span of 8 bases. The CDR3 is 14 residues long. CDR1 is SQVTM and CDR2 is ANQGSEA in the germline V gene. The CDR3 DNA follows: TGCAGCGTTGAGGGGGGCACTGGGGCCAACGTCCTGACTTTC. Protein product: CSVEGGTGANVLTF. Looking up the rest from reference TRBV29-1 and TRBJ2-6 gives the full variable domain: SAVISQKPSRDICQRGTSLTIQCQVDSQVTMMFWYRQQPGQSLTLIATANQGSEATYESGFVIDKFPISRPNLTFSTLTVSNMSPEDSSIYLCSVEGGTGANVLTFGAGSRLTVL.

V and J are TRBV7-9 and TRBJ2-1, with TRBD2 matching 7 bases. J was trimmed by 2 bases and V by 6 bases; bases with no gene match: 7. This CDR3 contains 15 residues. Germline V lookup: CDR1 SEHNR, CDR2 FQNEAQ (reference sequence). The CDR3 loop is CASRKGREPYNEQFF. The DNA of the CDR3 is TGTGCCAGCAGGAAAGGGAGGGAACCCTACAATGAGCAGTTCTTC.

The V call is TRBV5-6, the J call TRBJ1-4, with 8 positions matching TRBD1. V was pared by 4 bases and J by 8 bases, with 10 bases of the junction left unmatched. Germline lookup yields CDR1 SGHDT and CDR2 YYEEEE. The CDR3 length is 15 residues. CDR3 DNA sequence: TGTGCCAGCAGCCCGGCGACAGGGGTACGCGAAAAACTGTTTTTT. It specifies CASSPATGVREKLFF.

This clone is a singleton in its sample. The chain combines TRBV10-3 with TRBJ2-7; D is unresolved. The CDR3 totals 13 residues. The V gene's germline CDR1 is ENHRY and CDR2 SYGVKD. V was clipped by 2 bases and J by 3 bases, with 8 bases between them. CDR3 residues: CAISEPKNYEQYF. In nucleotides, the CDR3 is TGTGCCATCAGTGAGCCGAAGAACTACGAGCAGTACTTC.

The chain uses TRBV27 and TRBJ2-5; maybe TRBD1 (6 bases). CDR3 length: 13 amino acids. V was pared by 5 bases and J by 7 bases, with 14 bases between. CDR1 and CDR2 (germline): MNHEY, SMNVEV (reference sequence). The CDR3 nucleotides are TGTGCCAGCAGTCGCTCAGGGGCGGGGACCCAGTACTTC. It codes for CASSRSGAGTQYF.

The chain links TRBV6-1 to TRBJ1-1; D gene unclear. The CDR3 is 14 amino acids. Trimming left V 8 bases short and J 1 base short, with 14 bases between. In germline, CDR1 is MNHNS, CDR2 SASEGT. As DNA, the CDR3 is TGTGCCAGCGGAGTAAAGCCGGCGAACACTGAAGCTTTCTTT. Amino acids: CASGVKPANTEAFF.